This T cell receptor (beta chain) was sequenced during a study of blood T cell repertoires in COVID-19. Across the whole study: COVID-19 samples from acute and convalescent phases originated in the United States, Italy and Spain. T cells, B-cell-depleted T cells, or PBMCs supplied cDNA or gDNA.

As handled by the study authors: For nucleated cells, counts were estimated from reference gene primer amplification. Libraries were prepared by immunoSEQ multiplex PCR; TCRdb keeps only in-frame clonotypes and omits some of them. V and J calls and clone size are those listed in that table; D and trimming were worked out from the DNA. This table has roughly 200,000 clones, approximately 86% appearing once. Losses at the gene ends were 8 bases for V and 6 bases for J; bases not matched to a gene: 4. Germline-derived CDR1 and CDR2 are MNHEY and SVGAGI. The CDR3 is made up of 11 amino acids. The origin of this receptor is a man younger than 30 with active or convalescent COVID-19. The rearrangement joins TRBV6-5 to TRBJ2-7, with 7 bases fitting TRBD2. Material for sequencing was peripheral blood. This CDR3 reads CASGRGTEQYF. CDR3 bases: TGTGCCAGCGGGAGGGGAACCGAGCAGTACTTC.